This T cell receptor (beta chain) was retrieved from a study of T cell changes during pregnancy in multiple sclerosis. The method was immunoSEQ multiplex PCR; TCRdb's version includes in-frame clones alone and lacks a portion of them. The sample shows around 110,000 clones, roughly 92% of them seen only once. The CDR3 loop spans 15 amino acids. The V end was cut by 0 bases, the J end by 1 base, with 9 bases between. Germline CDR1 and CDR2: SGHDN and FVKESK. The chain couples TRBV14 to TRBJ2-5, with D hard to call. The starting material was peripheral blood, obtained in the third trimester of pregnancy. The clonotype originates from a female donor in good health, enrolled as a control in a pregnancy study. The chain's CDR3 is CASSQDGWSQETQYF. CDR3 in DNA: TGTGCCAGCAGCCAAGATGGTTGGAGCCAAGAGACCCAGTACTTC.